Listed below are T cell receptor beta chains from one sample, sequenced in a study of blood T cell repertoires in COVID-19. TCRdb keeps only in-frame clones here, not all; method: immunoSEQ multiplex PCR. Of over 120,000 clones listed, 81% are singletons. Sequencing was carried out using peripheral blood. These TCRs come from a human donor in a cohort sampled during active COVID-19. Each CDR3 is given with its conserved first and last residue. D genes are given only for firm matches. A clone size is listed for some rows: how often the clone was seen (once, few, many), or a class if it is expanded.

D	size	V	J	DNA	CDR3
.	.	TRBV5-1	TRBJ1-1	TGCGCCAGCAGCCCCGCCGGGAGGGATGGCACTGAAGCTTTCTTT	CASSPAGRDGTEAFF
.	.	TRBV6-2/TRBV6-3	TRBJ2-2	TGTGCCAGCAGTTACCAGACTAGGATCGGGTCCGGGGAGCTGTTTTTT	CASSYQTRIGSGELFF
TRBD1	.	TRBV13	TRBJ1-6	TGTGCCAGCAGGACAGGGGTCGTTAATTCACCCCTCCACTTT	CASRTGVVNSPLHF
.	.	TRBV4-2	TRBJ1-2	TGTGCCAGCAGCCGCTTAGCAAGACCCCCGGAGGGCTACACCTTC	CASSRLARPPEGYTF
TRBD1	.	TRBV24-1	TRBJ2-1	TGTGCCACCAGTGACCCCGGGACAGGGAGCTACAATGAGCAGTTCTTC	CATSDPGTGSYNEQFF
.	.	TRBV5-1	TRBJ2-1	TGCGCCAGCAGCTTGCCGGCAAGCGCGGGTGAGCAGTTCTTC	CASSLPASAGEQFF
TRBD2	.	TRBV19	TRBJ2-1	TGTGCCAGTAGTAGTTTGCTAGCGGGAGTAGGGGACAATGAGCAGTTCTTC	CASSSLLAGVGDNEQFF
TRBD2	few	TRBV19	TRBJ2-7	TGTGCCACGGCCGGGACTAGCGGGAACCACGAGCAGTACTTC	CATAGTSGNHEQYF
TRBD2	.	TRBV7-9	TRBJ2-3	TGTGCCAGCAGCTCGACTAGCGGGAGAGTGCATACGCAGTATTTT	CASSSTSGRVHTQYF
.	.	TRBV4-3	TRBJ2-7	TGCGCCAGCAGCCAAGGGGCCGGTCACTACGAGCAGTACTTC	CASSQGAGHYEQYF